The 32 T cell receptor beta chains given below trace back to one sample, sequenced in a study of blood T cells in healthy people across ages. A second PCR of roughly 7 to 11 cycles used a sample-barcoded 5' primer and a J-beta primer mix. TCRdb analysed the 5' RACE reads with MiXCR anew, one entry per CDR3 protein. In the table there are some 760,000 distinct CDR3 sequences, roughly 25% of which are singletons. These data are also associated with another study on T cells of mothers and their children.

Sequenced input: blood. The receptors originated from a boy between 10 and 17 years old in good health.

The CDR3 is CSAREGVWTEAFF. CDR3 DNA: TGCAGTGCTAGAGAGGGGGTATGGACTGAAGCTTTCTTT. This chain uses TRBV20-1 with TRBJ1-1, with D possibly matching TRBD1 (5 bases). Trimming took 0 bases from V and 5 from J, leaving 10 bases between them. CDR1 is DFQATT and CDR2 is SNEGSKA in the germline V gene (reference sequence). The CDR3 extends over 13 amino acids.

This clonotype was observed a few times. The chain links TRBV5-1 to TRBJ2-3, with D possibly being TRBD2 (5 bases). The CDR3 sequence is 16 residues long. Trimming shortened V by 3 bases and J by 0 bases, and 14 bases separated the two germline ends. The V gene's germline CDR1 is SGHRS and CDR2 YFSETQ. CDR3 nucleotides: TGCGCCAGCAGCTCGACTACATCGACTAGCACAGATACGCAGTATTTT. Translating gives CASSSTTSTSTDTQYF.

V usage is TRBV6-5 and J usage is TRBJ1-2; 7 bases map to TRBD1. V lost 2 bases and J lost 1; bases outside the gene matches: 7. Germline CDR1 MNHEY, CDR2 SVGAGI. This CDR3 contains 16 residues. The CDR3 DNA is TGTGCCAGCAGTTACAGCACAGGGGAACATAACTATGGCTACACCTTC. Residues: CASSYSTGEHNYGYTF.

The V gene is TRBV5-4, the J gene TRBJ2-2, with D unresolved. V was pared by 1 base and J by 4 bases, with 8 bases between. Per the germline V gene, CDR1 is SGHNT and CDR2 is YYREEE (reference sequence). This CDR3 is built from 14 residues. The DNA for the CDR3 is TGTGCCAGCAGCTTGATGGGATTCACCGGGGAGCTGTTTTTT. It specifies CASSLMGFTGELFF.

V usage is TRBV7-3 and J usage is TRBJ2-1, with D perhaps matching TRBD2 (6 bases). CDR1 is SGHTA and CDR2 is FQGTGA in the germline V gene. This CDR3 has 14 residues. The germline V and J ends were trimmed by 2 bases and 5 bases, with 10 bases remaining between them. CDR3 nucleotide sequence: TGTGCCAGCAGCTTACCGGGAGCCAACAATGAGCAGTTCTTC. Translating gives CASSLPGANNEQFF. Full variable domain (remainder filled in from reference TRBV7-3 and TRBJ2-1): GAGVSQTPSNKVTEKGKYVELRCDPISGHTALYWYRQSLGQGPEFLIYFQGTGAADDSGLPNDRFFAVRPEGSVSTLKIQRTERGDSAVYLCASSLPGANNEQFFGPGTRLTVL.

The CDR3 is CASSQGRRDEQFF. The CDR3 coding sequence is TGCGCCAGCAGCCAAGGTAGGAGGGATGAGCAGTTCTTC. V gene TRBV4-3 combines with J gene TRBJ2-1; tentatively, D is TRBD2 (6 bases). This CDR3 comprises 13 residues. CDR1 is LGHNA, CDR2 YSLEER, per germline. Trimming cost V 1 base and J 8 bases, with 9 bases left between them.

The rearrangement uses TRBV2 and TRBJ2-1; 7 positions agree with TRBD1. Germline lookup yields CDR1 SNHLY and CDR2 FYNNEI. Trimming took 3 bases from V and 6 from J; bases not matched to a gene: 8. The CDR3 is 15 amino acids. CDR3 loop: CASSDRGWSGNEQFF. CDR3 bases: TGTGCCAGCAGTGACAGGGGGTGGTCGGGCAATGAGCAGTTCTTC.

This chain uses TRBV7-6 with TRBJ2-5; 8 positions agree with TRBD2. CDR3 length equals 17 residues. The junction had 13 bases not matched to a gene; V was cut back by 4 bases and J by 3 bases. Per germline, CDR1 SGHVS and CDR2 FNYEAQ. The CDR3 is CASSYAEPGLEKETQYF. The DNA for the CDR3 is TGTGCCAGCAGCTACGCCGAACCGGGACTAGAGAAAGAGACCCAGTACTTC.

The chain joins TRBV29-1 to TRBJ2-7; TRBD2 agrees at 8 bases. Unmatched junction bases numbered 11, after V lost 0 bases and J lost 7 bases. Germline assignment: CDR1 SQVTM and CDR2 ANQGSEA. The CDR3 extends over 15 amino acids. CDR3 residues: CSVEDTGGTREEQYF. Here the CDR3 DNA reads TGCAGCGTTGAAGACACGGGGGGGACTCGGGAAGAGCAGTACTTC.

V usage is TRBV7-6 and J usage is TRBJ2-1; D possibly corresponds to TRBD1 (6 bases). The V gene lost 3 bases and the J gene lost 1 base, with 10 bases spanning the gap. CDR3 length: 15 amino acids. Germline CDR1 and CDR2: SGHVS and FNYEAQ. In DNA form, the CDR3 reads TGTGCCAGCAGCTTCGCGCAGGGGTCCTACAATGAGCAGTTCTTC. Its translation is CASSFAQGSYNEQFF.

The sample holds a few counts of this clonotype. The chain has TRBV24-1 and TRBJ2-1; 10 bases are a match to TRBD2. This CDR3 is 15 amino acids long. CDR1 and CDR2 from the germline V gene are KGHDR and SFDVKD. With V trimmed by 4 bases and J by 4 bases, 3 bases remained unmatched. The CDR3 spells CATSEGTSVYNEQFF. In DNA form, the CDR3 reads TGTGCCACCAGTGAAGGGACTAGCGTTTACAATGAGCAGTTCTTC.

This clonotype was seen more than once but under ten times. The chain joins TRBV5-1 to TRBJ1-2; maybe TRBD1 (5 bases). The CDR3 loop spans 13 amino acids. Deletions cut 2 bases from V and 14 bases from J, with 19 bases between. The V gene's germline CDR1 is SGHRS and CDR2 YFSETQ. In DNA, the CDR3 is TGCGCCAGCAGCTTCAGCGGGGCTCGGCCTGTGACCTTC. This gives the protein CASSFSGARPVTF.

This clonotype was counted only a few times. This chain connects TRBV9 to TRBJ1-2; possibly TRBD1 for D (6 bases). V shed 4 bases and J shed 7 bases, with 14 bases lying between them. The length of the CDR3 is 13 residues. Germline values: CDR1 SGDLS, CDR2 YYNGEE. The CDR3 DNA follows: TGTGCCAGCAGCACTGGAGGGGGAATTGGCTACACCTTC. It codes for CASSTGGGIGYTF.

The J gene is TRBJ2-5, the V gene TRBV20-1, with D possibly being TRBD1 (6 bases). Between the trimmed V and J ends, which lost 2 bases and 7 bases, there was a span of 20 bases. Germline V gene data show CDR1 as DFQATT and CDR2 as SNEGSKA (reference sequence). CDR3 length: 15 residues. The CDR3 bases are TGCAGTGCTAGAAGGCAGGGGCGGCTTTATGGGACCCAGTACTTC. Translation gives CSARRQGRLYGTQYF.

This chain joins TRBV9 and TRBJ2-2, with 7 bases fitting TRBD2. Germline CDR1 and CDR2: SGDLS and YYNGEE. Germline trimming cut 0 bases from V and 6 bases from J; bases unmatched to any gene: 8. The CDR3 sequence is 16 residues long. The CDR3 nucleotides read TGTGCCAGCAGCGTAGTAGGTAGCGGGCGTCCCGGGGAGCTGTTTTTT. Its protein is CASSVVGSGRPGELFF.

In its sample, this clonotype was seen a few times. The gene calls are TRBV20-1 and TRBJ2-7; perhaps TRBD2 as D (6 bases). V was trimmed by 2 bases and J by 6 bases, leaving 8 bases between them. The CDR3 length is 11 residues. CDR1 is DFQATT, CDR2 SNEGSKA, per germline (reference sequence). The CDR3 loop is CSARTSLEQYF. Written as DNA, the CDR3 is TGCAGTGCTAGAACTAGCCTCGAGCAGTACTTC.

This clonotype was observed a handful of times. DNA for the CDR3: TGCGCCAGCAGCCAAGATTCGCCTAGCGGGAGTTATGAGAATGAGCAGTTCTTC. Translating gives CASSQDSPSGSYENEQFF. This chain links TRBV4-1 with TRBJ2-1, with 10 bases aligning to TRBD2. The length of the CDR3 is 18 residues. CDR1 is MGHRA and CDR2 is YSYEKL in the germline V gene. Trimming took 0 bases from V and 7 from J; bases not matched to a gene: 12.

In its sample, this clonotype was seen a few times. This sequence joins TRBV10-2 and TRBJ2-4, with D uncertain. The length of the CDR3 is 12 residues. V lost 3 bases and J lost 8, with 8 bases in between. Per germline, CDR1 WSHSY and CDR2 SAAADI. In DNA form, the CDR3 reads TGCGCCAGCAGTGAAGTTCTCGACATTCAGTACTTC. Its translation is CASSEVLDIQYF.

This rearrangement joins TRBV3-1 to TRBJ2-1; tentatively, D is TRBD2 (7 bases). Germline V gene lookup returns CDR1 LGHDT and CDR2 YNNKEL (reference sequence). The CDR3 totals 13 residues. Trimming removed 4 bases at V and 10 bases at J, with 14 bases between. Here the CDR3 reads CASSLMGGGEQFF. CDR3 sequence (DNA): TGTGCCAGCAGCCTAATGGGGGGGGGCGAGCAGTTCTTC.

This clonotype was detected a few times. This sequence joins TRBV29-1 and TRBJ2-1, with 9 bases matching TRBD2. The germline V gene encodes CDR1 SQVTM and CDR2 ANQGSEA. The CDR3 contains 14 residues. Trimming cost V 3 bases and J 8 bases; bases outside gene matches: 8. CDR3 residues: CSVEPLAGLDEQFF. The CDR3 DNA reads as TGCAGCGTTGAGCCTCTAGCGGGATTAGATGAGCAGTTCTTC.

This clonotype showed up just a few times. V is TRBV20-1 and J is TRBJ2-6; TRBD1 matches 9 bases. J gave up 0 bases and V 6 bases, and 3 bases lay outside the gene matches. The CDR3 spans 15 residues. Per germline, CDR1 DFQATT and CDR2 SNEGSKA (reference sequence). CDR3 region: CSAGTGHSGANVLTF. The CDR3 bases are TGCAGTGCGGGGACAGGGCACTCTGGGGCCAACGTCCTGACTTTC.

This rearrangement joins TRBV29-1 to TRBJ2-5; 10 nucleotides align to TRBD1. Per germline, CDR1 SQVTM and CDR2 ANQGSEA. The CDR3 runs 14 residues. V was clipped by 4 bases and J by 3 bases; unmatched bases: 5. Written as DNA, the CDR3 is TGCAGCGTTGGGGCCGGGACAGGGGAAGAGACCCAGTACTTC. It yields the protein CSVGAGTGEETQYF.

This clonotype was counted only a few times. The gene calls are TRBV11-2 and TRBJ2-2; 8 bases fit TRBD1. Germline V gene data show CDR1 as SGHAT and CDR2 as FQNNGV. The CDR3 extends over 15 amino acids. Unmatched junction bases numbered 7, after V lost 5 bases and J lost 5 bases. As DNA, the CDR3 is TGTGCCAGCAGCCCTACAGGGGGACAAACCGGGGAGCTGTTTTTT. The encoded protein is CASSPTGGQTGELFF.

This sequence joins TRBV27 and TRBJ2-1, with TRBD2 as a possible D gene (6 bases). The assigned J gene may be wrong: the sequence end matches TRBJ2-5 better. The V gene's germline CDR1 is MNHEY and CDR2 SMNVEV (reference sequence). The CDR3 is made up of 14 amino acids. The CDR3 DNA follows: TGTGCCAGCAGCGGGACCGGGAGAGTCGAGACCCAGTACTTC. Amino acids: CASSGTGRVETQYF.

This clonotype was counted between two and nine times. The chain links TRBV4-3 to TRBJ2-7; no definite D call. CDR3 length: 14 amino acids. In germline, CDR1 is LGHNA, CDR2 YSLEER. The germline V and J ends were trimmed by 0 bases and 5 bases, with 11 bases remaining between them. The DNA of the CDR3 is TGCGCCAGCAGCCAAGATGAGGCTTCCCACGAGCAGTACTTC. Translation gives CASSQDEASHEQYF.

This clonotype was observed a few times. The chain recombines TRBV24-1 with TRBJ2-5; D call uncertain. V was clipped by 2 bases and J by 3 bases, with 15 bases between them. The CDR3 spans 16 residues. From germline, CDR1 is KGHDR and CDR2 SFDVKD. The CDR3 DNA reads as TGTGCCACCAGTGATTCCTTTTGGGCCAGCGAAGAGACCCAGTACTTC. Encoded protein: CATSDSFWASEETQYF.

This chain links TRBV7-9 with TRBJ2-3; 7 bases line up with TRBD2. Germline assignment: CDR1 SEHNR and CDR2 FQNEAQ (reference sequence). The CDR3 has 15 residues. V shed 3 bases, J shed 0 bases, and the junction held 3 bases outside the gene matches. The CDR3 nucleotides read TGTGCCAGCAGCTTCGGGACTACCAGCACAGATACGCAGTATTTT. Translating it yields CASSFGTTSTDTQYF.

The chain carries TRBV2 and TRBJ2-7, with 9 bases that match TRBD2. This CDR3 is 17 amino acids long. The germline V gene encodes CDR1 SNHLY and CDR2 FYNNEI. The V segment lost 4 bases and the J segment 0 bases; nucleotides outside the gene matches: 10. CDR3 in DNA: TGTGCCAGCAGTGGGGGGTTGAGCGGGAGGTCCTCCTACGAGCAGTACTTC. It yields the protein CASSGGLSGRSSYEQYF.

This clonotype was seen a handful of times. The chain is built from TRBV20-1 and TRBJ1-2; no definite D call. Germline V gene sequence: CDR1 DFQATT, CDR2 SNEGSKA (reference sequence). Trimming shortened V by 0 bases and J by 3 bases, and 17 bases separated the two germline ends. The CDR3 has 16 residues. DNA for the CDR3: TGCAGTGCTAGAGATCGAGACAAGCCCCTCGACTATGGCTACACCTTC. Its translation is CSARDRDKPLDYGYTF.

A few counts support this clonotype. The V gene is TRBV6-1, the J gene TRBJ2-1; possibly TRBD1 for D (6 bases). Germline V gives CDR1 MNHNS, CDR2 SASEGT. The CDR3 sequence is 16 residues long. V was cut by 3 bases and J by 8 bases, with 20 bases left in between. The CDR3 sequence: CASSDRGATREDEQFF. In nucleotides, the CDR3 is TGTGCCAGCAGTGACAGGGGTGCGACGCGTGAAGATGAGCAGTTCTTC.

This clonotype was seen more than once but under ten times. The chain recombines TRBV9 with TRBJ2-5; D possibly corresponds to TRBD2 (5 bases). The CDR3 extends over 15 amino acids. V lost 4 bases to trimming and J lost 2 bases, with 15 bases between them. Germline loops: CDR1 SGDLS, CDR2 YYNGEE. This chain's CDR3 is CASSLGSRKQETQYF. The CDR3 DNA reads TGTGCCAGCAGCCTAGGGAGTCGAAAACAAGAGACCCAGTACTTC.

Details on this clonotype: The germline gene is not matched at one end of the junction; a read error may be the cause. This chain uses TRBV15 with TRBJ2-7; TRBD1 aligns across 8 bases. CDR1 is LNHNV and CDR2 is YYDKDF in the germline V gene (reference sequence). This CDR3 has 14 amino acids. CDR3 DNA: TGTGCCACCAGCGGAGACAGGGGACCCTACGAGCAGTACTTC. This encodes CATSGDRGPYEQYF.